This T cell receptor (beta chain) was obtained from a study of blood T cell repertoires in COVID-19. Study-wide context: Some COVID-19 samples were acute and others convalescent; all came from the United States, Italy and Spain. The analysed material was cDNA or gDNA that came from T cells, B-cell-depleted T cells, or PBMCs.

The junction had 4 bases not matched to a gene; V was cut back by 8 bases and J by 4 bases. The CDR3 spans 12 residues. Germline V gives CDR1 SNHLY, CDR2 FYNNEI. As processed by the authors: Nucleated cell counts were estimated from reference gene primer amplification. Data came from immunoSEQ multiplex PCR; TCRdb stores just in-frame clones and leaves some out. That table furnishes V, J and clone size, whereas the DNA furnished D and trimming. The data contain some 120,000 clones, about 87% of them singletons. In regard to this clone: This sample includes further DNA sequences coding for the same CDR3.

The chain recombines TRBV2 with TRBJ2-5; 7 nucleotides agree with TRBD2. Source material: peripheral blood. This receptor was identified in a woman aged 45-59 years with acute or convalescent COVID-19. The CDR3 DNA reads TGTGCCAGCCGGGGGGTCCGAGAGACCCAGTACTTC. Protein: CASRGVRETQYF.